This T cell receptor (beta chain) was documented in a study of blood T cells in healthy people across ages. Next came a second PCR, run for about 6 to 11 cycles, which used a sample-barcoded 5' primer along with a J-beta primer mix. One entry per CDR3 protein results from TCRdb running MiXCR on the 5' RACE reads. The table has approximately 800,000 distinct CDR3 sequences, 46% seen once. V was shortened by 5 bases and J by 5 bases, with 15 bases between the two germline ends. Germline values: CDR1 SEHNR, CDR2 FQNEAQ (reference sequence). The CDR3 runs 14 residues. The sequencing input was blood. This sequence originates from a man aged 80 or over in good health. The rearrangement uses TRBV7-9 and TRBJ2-5; D is possibly TRBD2 (5 bases). The CDR3 protein is CASSRTGNYETQYF. Written as DNA, the CDR3 is TGTGCCAGCAGCCGGACCGGGAACTATGAGACCCAGTACTTC.